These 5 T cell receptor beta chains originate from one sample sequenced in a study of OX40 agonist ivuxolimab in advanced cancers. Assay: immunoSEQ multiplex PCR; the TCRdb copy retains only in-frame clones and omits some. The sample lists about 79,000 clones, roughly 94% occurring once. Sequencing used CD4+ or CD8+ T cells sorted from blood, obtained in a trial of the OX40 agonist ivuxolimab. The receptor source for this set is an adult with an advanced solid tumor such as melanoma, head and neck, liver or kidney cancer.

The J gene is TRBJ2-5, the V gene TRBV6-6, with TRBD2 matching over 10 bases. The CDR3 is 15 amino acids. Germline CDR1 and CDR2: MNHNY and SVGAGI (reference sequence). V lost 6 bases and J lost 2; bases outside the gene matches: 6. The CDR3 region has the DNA TGTGCCAGCAGCGTTACTAGCGGGGAACAAGAGACCCAGTACTTC. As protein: CASSVTSGEQETQYF.

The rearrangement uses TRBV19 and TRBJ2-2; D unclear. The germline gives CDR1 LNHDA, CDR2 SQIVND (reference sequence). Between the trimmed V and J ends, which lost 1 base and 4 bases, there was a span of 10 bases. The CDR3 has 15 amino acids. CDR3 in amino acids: CASSIGWGGTGELFF. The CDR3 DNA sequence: TGTGCCAGTAGTATAGGGTGGGGTGGCACCGGGGAGCTGTTTTTT.

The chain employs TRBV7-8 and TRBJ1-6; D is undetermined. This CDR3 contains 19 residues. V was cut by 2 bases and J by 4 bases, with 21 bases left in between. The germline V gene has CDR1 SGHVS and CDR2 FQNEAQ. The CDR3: CASSLRISGKVSYNSPLHF. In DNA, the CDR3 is TGTGCCAGCAGCTTAAGGATTTCTGGGAAGGTGAGTTATAATTCACCCCTCCACTTT.

The CDR3 DNA reads TGCAGCGACCACCAGGGCACCGACGGCTACACCTTC. It specifies CSDHQGTDGYTF. This chain links TRBV29-1 with TRBJ1-2, with a tentative D call TRBD1 (5 bases). V was cut by 7 bases and J by 8 bases, with 17 bases left in between. Germline V gene sequence: CDR1 SQVTM, CDR2 ANQGSEA. The CDR3 spans 12 residues.

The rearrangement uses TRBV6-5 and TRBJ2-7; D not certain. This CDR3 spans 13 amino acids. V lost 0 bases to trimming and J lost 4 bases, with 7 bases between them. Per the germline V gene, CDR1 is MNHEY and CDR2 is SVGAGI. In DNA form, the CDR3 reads TGTGCCAGCAGTTACTCGACGGGTTACGAGCAGTACTTC. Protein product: CASSYSTGYEQYF.